This is a list of T cell receptor beta chains from one sample in a study of cytomegalovirus exposure and HLA in healthy donors. Only in-frame clones appear in the TCRdb table, and some are missing; sequencing was by immunoSEQ multiplex PCR. In the table there are around 120,000 clones, over 70% of which are singletons. The sequenced material came from PBMCs. These receptor sequences come from a female donor in good health and CMV-seropositive. Both conserved end residues are trimmed from each CDR3. D genes are given only for firm matches. Clone size is not always given. Where it is, it says once, few, many or a class for expanded clones.

j_call d_call clone_size v_call cdr3_aa
TRBJ1-2 - - TRBV7-2 ASSSPERADYGYT
TRBJ1-2 - - TRBV5-6 ASRGGQMITNYGYT
TRBJ1-3 - - TRBV6-6 ASSYDSYTGNTIY
TRBJ1-6 - once TRBV2 ASSAGQNSPLH
TRBJ2-7 TRBD1 - TRBV28 ASSGGQYEQY
TRBJ1-2 TRBD1 - TRBV9 ASSERTGVANGYT
TRBJ2-7 - few TRBV28 ASSSPPGFDEQY
TRBJ1-1 - - TRBV27 ASAFAGDEAF
TRBJ1-4 TRBD1 - TRBV18 ASSPGTAEKLF
TRBJ2-7 TRBD1 few TRBV6-5 ASSMTGIYEQY
TRBJ2-1 TRBD2 - TRBV9 ASSVGLATYNEQF
TRBJ1-3 TRBD1 - TRBV6-5 ASSYDRAGNTIY
TRBJ1-4 - - TRBV6-5 ASSYSGAENEKLF
TRBJ1-1 - - TRBV7-9 ASSQGGDAEAF
TRBJ1-1 - - TRBV6-1 ASSDNRAEAF
TRBJ2-7 - once TRBV27 ASSLTSGEIYEQY
TRBJ2-7 - - TRBV27 ASTMGVGGSYEQY
TRBJ1-1 - few TRBV7-6 ASSLAGQQNTEAF
TRBJ2-7 TRBD2 - TRBV18 ASSPGGGYEQY
TRBJ1-4 TRBD1 once TRBV28 ASSPPGTGNEKLF
TRBJ1-1 - - TRBV19 ASSARDEAF
TRBJ2-7 TRBD1 few TRBV4-3 ASSQDDRAYEQY
TRBJ2-1 - - TRBV28 ASSQTGRNEQF
TRBJ1-6 - - TRBV25-1 ASSERRGGASYNSPLH
TRBJ1-2 - - TRBV9 ASSVGWDLSGYT
TRBJ1-1 - - TRBV27 ASSLAPNTAEAF
TRBJ1-1 - - TRBV6-5 ASSYSAGSGTEAF
TRBJ2-3 TRBD2 - TRBV6-1 ASSDGSGTDTQY
TRBJ2-2 - - TRBV7-6 ASSLTRDTGELF
TRBJ2-7 TRBD2 - TRBV6-5 ASSSGTSISYEQY
TRBJ1-5 - - TRBV30 AWSRDSNQPQH
TRBJ2-7 TRBD2 - TRBV11-1 ASRLSGGYEQY
TRBJ1-3 - - TRBV11-2 ASSLGGSSGNTIY
TRBJ2-2 TRBD2 - TRBV11-2 ASSLPYAGVNTGELF
TRBJ2-3 TRBD1 - TRBV6-5 ASSERQGRDTQY
TRBJ2-3 - once TRBV2 ASGPSTDTQY
TRBJ2-1 TRBD2 few TRBV6-1 ASSEGGASGGTYNEQF
TRBJ2-5 TRBD2 - TRBV4-1 ASSQDRLAGGRQETQY
TRBJ2-1 TRBD2 - TRBV10-3 AIKVAGGHTEQF
TRBJ1-1 - - TRBV7-3 ASSSFGGAEAF
TRBJ2-1 - - TRBV4-1 ASSQDLNRGLFNEQF
TRBJ2-5 TRBD1 - TRBV5-5 ASSLDWDRDGSPYQETQY